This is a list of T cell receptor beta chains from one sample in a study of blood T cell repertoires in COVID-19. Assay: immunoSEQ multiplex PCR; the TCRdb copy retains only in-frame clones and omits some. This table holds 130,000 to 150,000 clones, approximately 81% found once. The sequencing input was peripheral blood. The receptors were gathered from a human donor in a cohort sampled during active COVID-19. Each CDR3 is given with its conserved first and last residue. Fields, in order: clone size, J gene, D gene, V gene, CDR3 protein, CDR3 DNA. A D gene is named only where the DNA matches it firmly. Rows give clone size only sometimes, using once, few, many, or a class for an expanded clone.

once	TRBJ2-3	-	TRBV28	CASIELGKGGARTDTQYF	TGTGCCAGCATCGAACTTGGGAAGGGTGGGGCTCGCACAGATACGCAGTATTTT
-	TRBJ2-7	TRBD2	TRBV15	CATSSPGLPLYEQYF	TGTGCCACCAGCTCACCGGGACTACCACTCTACGAGCAGTACTTC
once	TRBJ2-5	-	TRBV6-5	CASRLSGLRKETQYF	TGTGCCAGCCGCCTGTCCGGGTTGCGTAAAGAGACCCAGTACTTC
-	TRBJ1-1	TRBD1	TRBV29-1	CSVDQTGGTEAFF	TGCAGCGTCGACCAGACAGGGGGCACTGAAGCTTTCTTT
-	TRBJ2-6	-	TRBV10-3	CAISQAGTGANVLTF	TGTGCCATCAGCCAAGCAGGGACTGGGGCCAACGTCCTGACTTTC
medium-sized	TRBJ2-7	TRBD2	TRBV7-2	CASSFVLAAYEQYF	TGTGCCAGCAGCTTTGTCCTAGCGGCCTACGAGCAGTACTTC
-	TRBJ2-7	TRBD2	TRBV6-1	CASSEALRSSGSSYEQYF	TGTGCCAGCAGTGAAGCGCTTAGGTCTAGCGGGAGTTCCTACGAGCAGTACTTC
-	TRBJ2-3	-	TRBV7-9	CASSLEGGISTDTQYF	TGTGCCAGCAGCTTAGAGGGGGGGATTAGCACAGATACGCAGTATTTT
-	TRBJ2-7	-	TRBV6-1	CASSETSYEQYF	TGTGCCAGCAGTGAAACTAGCTACGAGCAGTACTTC
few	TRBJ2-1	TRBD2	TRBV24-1	CATSDPGLAGGYEQFF	TGTGCCACCAGTGATCCGGGACTAGCGGGAGGCTATGAGCAGTTCTTC
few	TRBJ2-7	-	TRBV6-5	CASSYAGGAPYEQYF	TGTGCCAGCAGTTACGCGGGCGGGGCTCCCTACGAGCAGTACTTC
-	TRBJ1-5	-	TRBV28	CASRRIGRDNQPQHF	TGTGCCAGCAGACGAATCGGGCGGGACAATCAGCCCCAGCATTTT
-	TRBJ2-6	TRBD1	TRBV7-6	CASSLQTGGLGANVLTF	TGTGCCAGCAGCTTACAGACAGGGGGCCTTGGGGCCAACGTCCTGACTTTC
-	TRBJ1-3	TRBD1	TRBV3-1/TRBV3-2	CASSRGQATGNTIYF	TGTGCCAGCAGCCGCGGACAGGCAACTGGAAACACCATATATTTT
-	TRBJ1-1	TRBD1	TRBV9	CASSPGQGHTEAFF	TGTGCCAGCAGCCCAGGACAGGGACACACTGAAGCTTTCTTT
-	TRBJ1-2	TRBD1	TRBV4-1	CASSQDRGRLPYGYTF	TGCGCCAGCAGCCAAGACAGGGGGCGCTTACCCTATGGCTACACCTTC
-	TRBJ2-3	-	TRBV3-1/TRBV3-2	CASSPPRDSPRTDTQYF	TGTGCCAGCAGCCCCCCAAGGGACTCACCCCGCACAGATACGCAGTATTTT
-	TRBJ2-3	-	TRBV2	CASSAQGRADTQYF	TGTGCCAGCAGTGCACAGGGAAGGGCAGATACGCAGTATTTT
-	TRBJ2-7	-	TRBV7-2	CASSHRTGQHEQYF	TGTGCCAGCAGCCACCGGACGGGACAACACGAGCAGTACTTC
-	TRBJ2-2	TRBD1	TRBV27	CASSPMTGAGELFF	TGTGCCAGCAGTCCTATGACAGGGGCCGGGGAGCTGTTTTTT
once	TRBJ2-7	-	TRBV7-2	CASSPRGGGGQYF	TGTGCCAGCAGCCCGAGGGGAGGAGGGGGCCAGTACTTC
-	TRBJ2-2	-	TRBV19	CASSRTSNAGELFF	TGTGCCAGTAGCCGCACTAGTAACGCCGGGGAGCTGTTTTTT
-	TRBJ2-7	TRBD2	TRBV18	CASSPPASGSYEQYF	TGTGCCAGCTCACCACCGGCTAGCGGGAGTTACGAGCAGTACTTC
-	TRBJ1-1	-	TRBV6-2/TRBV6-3	CASSHGTPTEAFF	TGTGCCAGCAGTCACGGGACACCAACTGAAGCTTTCTTT
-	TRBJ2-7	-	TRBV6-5	CASSPDGSEQYF	TGTGCCAGCAGCCCCGACGGGTCCGAGCAGTACTTC
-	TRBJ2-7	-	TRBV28	CASSRGGSYEQYF	TGTGCCAGTTCGCGCGGCGGCTCCTACGAGCAGTACTTC
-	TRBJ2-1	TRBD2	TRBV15	CATKLAGGTNEQFF	TGTGCCACCAAGTTAGCGGGAGGGACCAATGAGCAGTTCTTC
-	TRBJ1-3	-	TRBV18	CASSKWPGNTIYF	TGTGCCAGCTCAAAGTGGCCTGGAAACACCATATATTTT
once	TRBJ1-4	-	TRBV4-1	CASSQPYATNEKLFF	TGCGCCAGCAGCCAACCTTATGCAACTAATGAAAAACTGTTTTTT
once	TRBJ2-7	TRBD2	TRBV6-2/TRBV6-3	CASSFVLAGAEQYF	TGTGCCAGCAGTTTTGTGCTAGCGGGAGCCGAGCAGTACTTC
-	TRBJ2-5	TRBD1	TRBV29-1	CSVRQGQETQYF	TGCAGCGTAAGACAGGGGCAAGAGACCCAGTACTTC
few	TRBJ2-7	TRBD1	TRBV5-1	CASRDSLPYEQYF	TGCGCCAGCCGGGACAGTTTACCCTACGAGCAGTACTTC
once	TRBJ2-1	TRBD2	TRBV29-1	CSGGLAGGYNEQFF	TGCAGCGGGGGACTAGCGGGTGGCTACAATGAGCAGTTCTTC
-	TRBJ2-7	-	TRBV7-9	CASSAGLTPGEQYF	TGTGCCAGCAGCGCGGGACTTACTCCCGGCGAGCAGTACTTC
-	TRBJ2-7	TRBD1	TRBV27	CASSPLGTGHYEQYF	TGTGCCAGCAGCCCCCTGGGGACAGGGCATTACGAGCAGTACTTC
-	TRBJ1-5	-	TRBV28	CASRKRKVEESNQPQHF	TGTGCCAGCAGGAAAAGGAAGGTCGAGGAGAGCAATCAGCCCCAGCATTTT
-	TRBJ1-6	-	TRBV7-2	CASSLDPLMTGPYNSPLHF	TGTGCCAGCAGCTTAGATCCCCTTATGACAGGACCCTATAATTCACCCCTCCACTTT
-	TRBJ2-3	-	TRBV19	CASHPFPGGDTQYF	TGTGCCAGCCACCCTTTCCCAGGGGGGGATACGCAGTATTTT
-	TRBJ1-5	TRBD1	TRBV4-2	CASSRTGGNQPQHF	TGTGCCAGCAGTCGGACAGGGGGCAATCAGCCCCAGCATTTT
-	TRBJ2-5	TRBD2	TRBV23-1	CASRQIAGEKEETQYF	TGCGCCAGCAGGCAAATAGCGGGAGAGAAGGAAGAGACCCAGTACTTC
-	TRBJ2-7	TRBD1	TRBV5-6	CASRLTGSSYEQYF	TGTGCCAGCAGATTGACAGGGAGCTCCTACGAGCAGTACTTC
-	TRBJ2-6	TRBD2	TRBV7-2	CASSLEGGRANIF	TGTGCCAGCAGCTTAGAGGGCGGGAGGGCCAATATTTTC
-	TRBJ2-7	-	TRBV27	CASSLRQGITYEQYF	TGTGCCAGCAGTTTAAGGCAGGGGATCACCTACGAGCAGTACTTC
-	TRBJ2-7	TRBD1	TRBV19	CASSLRTGPSYEQYF	TGTGCCAGTAGTCTCCGGACAGGACCCTCGTACGAGCAGTACTTC
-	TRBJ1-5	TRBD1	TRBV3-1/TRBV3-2	CASSQEAGGYQPQHF	TGTGCCAGCAGCCAAGAGGCAGGGGGTTATCAGCCCCAGCATTTT
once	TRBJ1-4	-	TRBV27	CASSPRDRPNEKLFF	TGTGCCAGCAGTCCCCGTGACAGGCCTAATGAAAAACTGTTTTTT
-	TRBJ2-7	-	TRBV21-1	CASSKAPVWDRGFKIHEQYF	TGTGCCAGCAGCAAAGCCCCGGTCTGGGACAGGGGGTTTAAGATCCACGAGCAGTACTTC
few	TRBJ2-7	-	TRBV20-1	CSASRQGLGYEQYF	TGCAGTGCTAGTAGGCAGGGGCTAGGGTACGAGCAGTACTTC
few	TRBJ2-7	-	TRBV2	CASTFPVRYEQYF	TGTGCCAGCACTTTCCCAGTCCGCTACGAGCAGTACTTC
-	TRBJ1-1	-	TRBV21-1	CASSSRGRECTEAFF	TGTGCCAGCAGCTCCCGGGGGAGGGAATGCACTGAAGCTTTCTTT
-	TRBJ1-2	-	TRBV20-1	CSASDSVFGYTF	TGCAGTGCTAGTGACAGCGTCTTTGGCTACACCTTC
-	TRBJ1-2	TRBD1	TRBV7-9	CASSPMYLRQGGGDGYTF	TGTGCCAGCAGCCCAATGTACCTCCGACAGGGAGGAGGCGATGGCTACACCTTC
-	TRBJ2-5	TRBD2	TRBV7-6	CASTPSGYQETQYF	TGTGCCAGCACCCCTAGCGGGTACCAAGAGACCCAGTACTTC